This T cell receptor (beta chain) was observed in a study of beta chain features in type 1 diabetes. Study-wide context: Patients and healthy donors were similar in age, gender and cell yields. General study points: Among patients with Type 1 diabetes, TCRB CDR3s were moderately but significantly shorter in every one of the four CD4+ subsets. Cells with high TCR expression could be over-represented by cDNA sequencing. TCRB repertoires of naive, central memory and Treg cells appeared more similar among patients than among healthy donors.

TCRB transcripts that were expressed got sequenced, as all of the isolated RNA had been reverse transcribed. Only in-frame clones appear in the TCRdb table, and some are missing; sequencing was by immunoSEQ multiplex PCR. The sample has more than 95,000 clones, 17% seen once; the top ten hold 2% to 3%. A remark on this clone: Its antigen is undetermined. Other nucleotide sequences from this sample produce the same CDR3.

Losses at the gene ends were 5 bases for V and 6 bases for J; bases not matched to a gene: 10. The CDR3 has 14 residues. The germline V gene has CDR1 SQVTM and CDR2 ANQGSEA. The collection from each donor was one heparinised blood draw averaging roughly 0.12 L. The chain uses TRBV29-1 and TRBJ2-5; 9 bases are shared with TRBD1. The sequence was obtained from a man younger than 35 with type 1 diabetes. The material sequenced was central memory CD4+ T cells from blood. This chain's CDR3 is CSVSDRGGLKTQYF. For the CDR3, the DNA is TGCAGCGTTTCCGACAGGGGGGGGCTTAAGACCCAGTACTTC.